This is a list of T cell receptor beta chains from one sample in a study of early T cells in non-severe SARS-CoV-2 infection. One entry per CDR3 protein, called by TCRdb with MiXCR from the 5' RACE reads. The table records about 44,000 distinct CDR3 sequences, less than 30% of them present only once. The sample consisted of whole blood, taken at baseline. The origin of the receptors is an adult who was a healthcare worker with PCR-confirmed SARS-CoV-2 infection or an uninfected control (not recorded which). Both conserved end residues are part of each CDR3. The D gene is left open where the match is weak. For some rows the clone size is stated as once, few or many, or as a class when expanded; others skip it.

cdr3_nt cdr3_aa clone_size d_call j_call v_call
TGTGCCAGCAGTGATTATGGCGAGCAGTACTTC CASSDYGEQYF few - TRBJ2-7 TRBV2
TGTGCCAGCAGTGCAGGGGCCCCTAATAGCAATCAGCCCCAGCATTTT CASSAGAPNSNQPQHF few - TRBJ1-5 TRBV2
TGTGCCAGCAGCACTCTCCTGGCGGGTACTGAAGCTTTCTTT CASSTLLAGTEAFF - - TRBJ1-1 TRBV9
TGCAGTGCGCGGCCGAGGAGGGATACGCAGTATTTT CSARPRRDTQYF - - TRBJ2-3 TRBV20-1
TGTGCCAGCAGTGAAGGGGGGCACACTGAAGCTTTCTTT CASSEGGHTEAFF many - TRBJ1-1 TRBV6-1
TGTGCCAGCACCCCCCCGGGAGGGACTGAAGCTTTCTTT CASTPPGGTEAFF - - TRBJ1-1 TRBV6-6
TGTGCCAGCAGCTGGACTAGCGGGGGACTCTCCTACGAGCAGTACTTC CASSWTSGGLSYEQYF few TRBD2 TRBJ2-7 TRBV7-2
TGTGCCACCTCTATAGGGGGGGGCACAGATACGCAGTATTTT CATSIGGGTDTQYF - - TRBJ2-3 TRBV10-3
TGTGCCAGCAGCCAAGATATGTGGGGCTACAATGAGCAGTTCTTC CASSQDMWGYNEQFF few - TRBJ2-1 TRBV4-2
TGCGCCAGCAGTGAAAGTCTGGCAGGGGGTTATGAGCAGTTCTTC CASSESLAGGYEQFF few TRBD1 TRBJ2-1 TRBV10-1
TGTGCCAGTAGGATGTCAGATTCCAACTATGGCTACACCTTC CASRMSDSNYGYTF few - TRBJ1-2 TRBV19
TGTGCCAGCAGCCCGGCACTGGATAGCACAGATACGCAGTATTTT CASSPALDSTDTQYF - - TRBJ2-3 TRBV3-1
TGTGCCAACACCCCAGGGGTAGCCATCTACACCTTC CANTPGVAIYTF - - TRBJ1-2 TRBV7-9
TGTGCCAGCAGCTACGGACAGGACTATGGCTACACCTTC CASSYGQDYGYTF few TRBD1 TRBJ1-2 TRBV7-3
TGTGCCAGCAGCTTAGATGTGCGGGGAGCGAACCCCGATACGCAGTATTTT CASSLDVRGANPDTQYF - - TRBJ2-3 TRBV11-2
TGTGCCACCAGCCGAGGCCAGGGGGCTGCCTACGAGCAGTACTTC CATSRGQGAAYEQYF - TRBD1 TRBJ2-7 TRBV15
TGTGCCAGCAGCTTAGCCGCGGGGGAGACCCAGTACTTC CASSLAAGETQYF - - TRBJ2-5 TRBV7-2
TGTGCCAGCAGCCCACAGCCGGGACTACCGCCAGATACGCAGTATTTT CASSPQPGLPPDTQYF - TRBD2 TRBJ2-3 TRBV3-1
TGTGCCAGCAGCTCCTCTATCGGGACCTACGAGCAGTACTTC CASSSSIGTYEQYF few - TRBJ2-7 TRBV7-2
TGTGCCAGCAGCTTGGGCGCAAACACTGAAGCTTTCTTT CASSLGANTEAFF few - TRBJ1-1 TRBV7-6
TGTGCCAGCAGCTCACTTACAGGGAACTCACCCCTCCACTTT CASSSLTGNSPLHF large - TRBJ1-6 TRBV7-9
TGTGCCAGCAGTGACTCCCTGAGCGGGAATTCACCCCTCCACTTT CASSDSLSGNSPLHF - - TRBJ1-6 TRBV6-4